This T cell receptor beta chain emerged from a study of cytomegalovirus exposure and HLA in healthy donors. This clone was detected once. Its cognate antigen is unknown. Sequence at one end of the junction differs from germline and may be a read error. General study results and limits: Altogether, 160 or so TCR beta chains were recorded as cytomegalovirus-associated.

The PCR employed 60 Vbeta primers together with 13 Jbeta primers. Per the original methods: A later analysis tallied tens of millions of unique TCR beta chains, some 12 million of them shared. Clones were read by immunoSEQ multiplex PCR, and TCRdb kept only the in-frame ones, dropping some. That table supplies the V and J calls and clone size; D and trimming were determined from the DNA. Seen here are 140,000 or so clones, around 70% observed once, and the top ten hold less than 2.5%. Germline CDR1 and CDR2: SQVTM and ANQGSEA. The CDR3 has 14 amino acids. The chain has TRBV29-1 and TRBJ2-7; TRBD2 agrees at 12 bases. The sequence was obtained from a man aged 40-49 years in good health and CMV-seronegative. Sequenced sample: PBMCs. Written as DNA, the CDR3 is TGCAGCGTTTCGACTAGCGGGGGAGTCTACGACCAGTACTTC. It translates to CSVSTSGGVYDQYF.